Listed below are T cell receptor beta chains from one sample, sequenced in a study of tumor-infiltrating lymphocytes in primary liver carcinoma. TCRdb recomputed calls from the multiplex PCR reads with MiXCR, one row per CDR3 protein. The data hold over 95,000 distinct CDR3 sequences, with almost 70% observed a single time. The sequenced sample consisted of liver tumor tissue from sampling region 5. The receptors were gathered from a woman aged 60 to 75 with primary liver carcinoma and hepatitis B virus infection. Both conserved end residues are trimmed from each CDR3.

CDR3: ASSLAMGRRSTDMQY
V: TRBV11-2
J: TRBJ2-3

CDR3: ANSQRTGTGVQEF
V: TRBV11-1
J: TRBJ2-1

CDR3: ASSYPQSGTARAF
V: TRBV6-6
J: TRBJ1-1

CDR3: VSSGKDLLGTDTQY
V: TRBV7-9
J: TRBJ2-3

CDR3: ASSQGRLPDTEAF
V: TRBV5-8
J: TRBJ1-1

CDR3: ASSKIPPEAF
V: TRBV2
J: TRBJ1-1

CDR3: VSSVGSPEKLF
V: TRBV10-1
J: TRBJ1-4

CDR3: ASSLGELTYTSDTQY
V: TRBV11-2
J: TRBJ2-3

CDR3: AISHGLADTGELF
V: TRBV14
J: TRBJ2-2

CDR3: SVVSGRHGGMEQY
V: TRBV29-1
J: TRBJ2-7

CDR3: SLEEGEWNGYT
V: TRBV29-1
J: TRBJ1-2